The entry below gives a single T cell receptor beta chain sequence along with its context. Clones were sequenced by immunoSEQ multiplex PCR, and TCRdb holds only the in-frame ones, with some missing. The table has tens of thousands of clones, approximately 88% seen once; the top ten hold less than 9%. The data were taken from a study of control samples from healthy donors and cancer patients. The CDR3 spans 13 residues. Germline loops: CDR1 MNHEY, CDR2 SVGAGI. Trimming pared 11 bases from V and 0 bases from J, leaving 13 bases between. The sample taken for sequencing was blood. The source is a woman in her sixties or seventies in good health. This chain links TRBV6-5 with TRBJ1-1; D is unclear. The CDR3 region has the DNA TGTGCCCTCCAACTGGCGGTGAACACTGAAGCTTTCTTT. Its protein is CALQLAVNTEAFF.